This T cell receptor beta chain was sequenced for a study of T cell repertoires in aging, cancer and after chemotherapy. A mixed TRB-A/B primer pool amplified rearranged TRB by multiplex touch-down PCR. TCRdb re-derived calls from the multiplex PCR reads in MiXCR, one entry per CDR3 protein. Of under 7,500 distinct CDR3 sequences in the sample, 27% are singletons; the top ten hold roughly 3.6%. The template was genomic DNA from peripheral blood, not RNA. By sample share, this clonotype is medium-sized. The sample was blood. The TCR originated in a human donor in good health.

The CDR3 reads CSASPSLAGDYEQYF. DNA of the CDR3: TGCAGTGCTTCCCCCTCTCTAGCGGGGGACTACGAGCAGTACTTC. This chain links TRBV20-1 with TRBJ2-7, with 10 bases fitting TRBD2. The V and J ends lost 5 bases and 3 bases, in that order; junction bases with no gene match: 10. The germline gives CDR1 DFQATT, CDR2 SNEGSKA (reference sequence). The CDR3 has 15 residues.